One sample yielded the 32 T cell receptor beta chains listed below, sequenced in a study of human T cells and chemical hapten exposure (dated by TCRdb to about 2021). Library method: RACE. Sequenced using a NextSeq 500. Using fastp trimming at Q25 and MiXCR clonotype assembly, TCRdb reanalyzed the public sequencing data and kept in-frame beta chains. Each CDR3 protein gets just one entry, which takes the most common genes and DNA from the rows behind it. The sample yields some 120,000 distinct CDR3 sequences; around 10% were counted once. The ten biggest clones cover roughly 1.5% of the sample. This specimen's time point label, per the study, means: patch test 1, 2 weeks after DPC sensitization. Per the publication, the treatment or condition label means: therapeutic diphenylcyclopropenone sensitization with weekly scalp DPC. This specimen consisted of whole blood, obtained in connection with sensitization to the hapten diphenylcyclopropenone (DPC). Receptors were obtained from a woman aged 50 to 60 with alopecia areata. Some clones in this sample may be carry-over from other donors' samples.

The chain employs TRBV4-3 and TRBJ1-6; perhaps TRBD1 as D (5 bases). This CDR3 has 15 amino acids. V was trimmed by 0 bases and J by 6 bases, leaving 9 bases between them. The germline V gene has CDR1 LGHNA and CDR2 YSLEER. CDR3 sequence reads: CASSQERGGNSPLHF. The CDR3, as DNA: TGCGCCAGCAGCCAAGAGAGGGGTGGTAATTCACCCCTCCACTTT.

This clonotype was found many times. The rearrangement links TRBV2 to TRBJ2-3, with 10 bases aligning to TRBD2. The germline V gene encodes CDR1 SNHLY and CDR2 FYNNEI. CDR3 length: 16 amino acids. The J segment lost 1 base and the V segment lost 6 bases, leaving 7 bases of the junction unmatched. CDR3 residues: CASRDGTSVGTDTQYF. CDR3 DNA: TGTGCCAGCAGGGACGGGACTAGCGTAGGCACAGATACGCAGTATTTT.

This clonotype was seen a handful of times. V and J are TRBV11-2 and TRBJ2-3; TRBD2 matches at 7 bases. Germline CDR1 and CDR2: SGHAT and FQNNGV. V dropped 5 bases and J dropped 1; count of bases not matched to a gene: 12. CDR3 length: 17 amino acids. The CDR3 nucleotides are TGTGCCAGCAGCCGCGGGCCGGGAGGCGGGGGCACAGATACGCAGTATTTT. This codes for CASSRGPGGGGTDTQYF. The full variable domain, completed using reference TRBV11-2 and TRBJ2-3, is EAGVAQSPRYKIIEKRQSVAFWCNPISGHATLYWYQQILGQGPKLLIQFQNNGVVDDSQLPKDRFSAERLKGVDSTLKIQPAKLEDSAVYLCASSRGPGGGGTDTQYFGPGTRLTVL.

This clonotype has ten or more counts. The chain couples TRBV29-1 to TRBJ1-3; a weak D match, TRBD1 (6 bases). V was pared by 6 bases and J by 3 bases, with 18 bases between. Germline CDR1 reads SQVTM; CDR2 reads ANQGSEA. This CDR3 has 15 residues. In DNA, the CDR3 is TGCAGCGTCAACCTACAGGGATTGAGTGGAAACACCATATATTTT. Its translation: CSVNLQGLSGNTIYF.

The chain is built from TRBV20-1 and TRBJ2-1, with D perhaps matching TRBD1 or TRBD2 (5 bases each). Germline assignment: CDR1 DFQATT and CDR2 SNEGSKA (reference sequence). The CDR3 is 9 residues long. The CDR3 nucleotides are TGCAGCGTGGGGGATGAGCAGTTCTTC. Protein product: CSVGDEQFF.

This clonotype was observed a few times. The genes are TRBV12-3 or TRBV12-4 and TRBJ2-4; D gene ambiguous. The CDR3 spans 14 residues. V lost 4 bases to trimming and J lost 6 bases, with 13 bases between them. Here the CDR3 DNA reads TGTGCCAGCAGTTCTAACCTTGAAACAAACATTCAGTACTTC. It yields the protein CASSSNLETNIQYF.

This clonotype has ten or more counts. V and J are TRBV15 and TRBJ1-2; the D is unclear. V was cut by 5 bases and J by 6 bases, with 13 bases left in between. The CDR3 extends over 13 amino acids. The germline V gene encodes CDR1 LNHNV and CDR2 YYDKDF (reference sequence). CDR3 DNA: TGTGCCACCAGCCTTACACGACGGGATGGCTACACCTTC. As protein: CATSLTRRDGYTF.

The chain joins TRBV6-5 to TRBJ2-2, with D maybe TRBD1 (5 bases). The V end was cut by 3 bases, the J end by 1 base, with 9 bases between. The CDR3 length is 15 residues. Germline CDR1 is MNHEY and CDR2 is SVGAGI. CDR3 amino acids: CASSYLQGNTGELFF. For the CDR3, the DNA is TGTGCCAGCAGTTATCTTCAGGGGAACACCGGGGAGCTGTTTTTT.

This clonotype has just a few counts. The chain recombines TRBV7-2 with TRBJ2-5, with 10 bases aligning to TRBD2. The CDR3 runs to 15 residues. V was clipped by 5 bases and J by 3 bases; unmatched bases: 6. CDR1 and CDR2 (germline): SGHTA, FQGNSA. CDR3 protein: CASSLQRGGKETQYF. The CDR3, as DNA: TGTGCCAGCAGCCTCCAGCGGGGGGGCAAAGAGACCCAGTACTTC.

This clonotype was detected only a few times. This rearrangement joins TRBV28 to TRBJ2-5; 9 bases align to TRBD2. The trim removed 3 bases at V and 0 bases at J, leaving 2 bases unmatched. In germline, CDR1 is MDHEN, CDR2 SYDVKM. This CDR3 spans 15 amino acids. In nucleotides, the CDR3 is TGTGCCAGCAGTTTTAGCGGGGGCAACCAAGAGACCCAGTACTTC. It is translated as CASSFSGGNQETQYF.

The chain is built from TRBV6-5 and TRBJ1-3; D is uncertain. This CDR3 has 16 residues. Germline V gene lookup returns CDR1 MNHEY and CDR2 SVGAGI. Trimming cost V 0 bases and J 4 bases, with 13 bases left between them. CDR3 in amino acids: CASSYSAGRIGNTIYF. The CDR3 nucleotides read TGTGCCAGCAGTTACTCGGCAGGCCGTATAGGAAACACCATATATTTT.

This clonotype has at least ten counts. V usage is TRBV5-1 and J usage is TRBJ2-7, with a possible D match to TRBD2 (6 bases). The germline CDR1 and CDR2 sequences are SGHRS and YFSETQ. This CDR3 contains 14 residues. V was cut by 2 bases and J by 5 bases, with 14 bases left in between. CDR3 DNA: TGCGCCAGCAGCTTCTCATTGTCGGGGGACGAGCAGTACTTC. It is translated as CASSFSLSGDEQYF. Supplemented by reference TRBV5-1 and TRBJ2-7, the full variable domain reads KAGVTQTPRYLIKTRGQQVTLSCSPISGHRSVSWYQQTPGQGLQFLFEYFSETQRNKGNFPGRFSGRQFSNSRSEMNVSTLELGDSALYLCASSFSLSGDEQYFGPGTRLTVT.

This clonotype occurred a few times. The rearrangement joins TRBV6-2 or TRBV6-3 to TRBJ1-5; D uncertain. The V and J ends lost 2 bases and 2 bases respectively, with 16 bases between them. The V gene's germline CDR1 is MNHEY and CDR2 SVGEGT. CDR3 length equals 17 residues. The CDR3 spells CASSYPGPGLRNQPQHF. DNA for the CDR3: TGTGCCAGCAGTTACCCGGGCCCTGGATTGCGCAATCAGCCCCAGCATTTT.

This clonotype was found many times. The genes are TRBV7-9 and TRBJ2-6; the D gene is possibly TRBD1 (7 bases). CDR3 size: 15 residues. The ends were cut back, 3 bases at V and 4 bases at J, with 10 bases in the middle. CDR1 SEHNR and CDR2 FQNEAQ come from the germline V gene (reference sequence). CDR3: CASSLEGAGANVLTF. In nucleotides, the CDR3 is TGTGCCAGCAGCTTGGAGGGGGCAGGGGCCAACGTCCTGACTTTC.

In its sample, this clonotype was seen many times. The rearrangement uses TRBV4-2 and TRBJ1-1; perhaps TRBD1 as D (5 bases). The CDR3 loop spans 13 amino acids. Trimming cost V 1 base and J 6 bases, with 9 bases left between them. Germline CDR1 reads LGHNA; CDR2 reads YNFKEQ. CDR3 DNA sequence: TGTGCCAGCAGCCAAGCAGGGTCGCCTGAAGCTTTCTTT. Translation gives CASSQAGSPEAFF.

This clonotype was found many times. A read error may produce the germline difference seen at one junction end. The chain joins TRBV7-7 to TRBJ2-5; TRBD1 or TRBD2 may be the D gene (6 bases each). Germline V gene data show CDR1 as SSHAT and CDR2 as FNYEAQ (reference sequence). CDR3 length equals 15 residues. The CDR3 here is CASSLAFGGPETQYF. The CDR3 nucleotides are TGTGCTAGCAGCTTAGCGTTTGGGGGGCCCGAGACCCAGTACTTC.

There are a few counts of this clonotype. The gene calls are TRBV7-9 and TRBJ2-3, with 7 bases identical to TRBD2. CDR1 and CDR2 (germline): SEHNR, FQNEAQ (reference sequence). The J segment lost 6 bases and the V segment lost 5 bases, leaving 11 bases of the junction unmatched. This CDR3 is 15 amino acids long. CDR3 bases: TGTGCCAGCAGCCCAATTCGCAGCGGGGAGGATACGCAGTATTTT. Translating it yields CASSPIRSGEDTQYF.

This clonotype was picked up many times. This chain links TRBV5-4 with TRBJ1-1; maybe TRBD1 (6 bases). Looked up from germline, CDR1 is SGHNT and CDR2 is YYREEE (reference sequence). This CDR3 has 13 amino acids. Between the trimmed V and J ends, which lost 5 bases and 1 base, there was a span of 9 bases. CDR3 in DNA: TGTGCCAGCAGGGAACAGGGGAACACTGAAGCTTTCTTT. Its translation: CASREQGNTEAFF.

This clonotype was counted only a few times. One end of the junction is discordant with germline, which a read error may explain. As DNA, the CDR3 is TGTGCTAGCAGCTTAGCTTTCACCACTGAAGCTTTCTTT. Translating it yields CASSLAFTTEAFF. The chain carries TRBV7-7 and TRBJ1-1; no clear D. The germline gives CDR1 SSHAT, CDR2 FNYEAQ (reference sequence). The CDR3 is made up of 13 amino acids. Variable domain in full (rest from reference TRBV7-7 and TRBJ1-1): GAGVSQSPRYKVTKRGQDVTLRCDPISSHATLYWYQQALGQGPEFLTYFNYEAQPDKSGLPSDRFSAERPEGSISTLTIQRTEQRDSAMYRCASSLAFTTEAFFGQGTRLTVV.

This clonotype occurred many times. This rearrangement joins TRBV6-1 to TRBJ1-1, with D unclear. With 0 bases removed from V and 4 bases from J, the gap between germline ends came to 15 bases. The CDR3 loop spans 16 amino acids. Germline CDR1 and CDR2: MNHNS and SASEGT. Written as DNA, the CDR3 is TGTGCCAGCAGTGAAGCGTCGATCCGTTTTTTCACTGAAGCTTTCTTT. Encoded protein: CASSEASIRFFTEAFF.

This clonotype was picked up a small number of times. Written as DNA, the CDR3 is TGTGCCAGCAGTCCCCGGGTGAGCGGGGAGCTGTTTTTT. This encodes CASSPRVSGELFF. The chain carries TRBV12-3 or TRBV12-4 and TRBJ2-2; D uncertain. Deletions cut 5 bases from V and 7 bases from J, with 11 bases between. This CDR3 spans 13 amino acids.

This clonotype was counted ten times or more. The rearrangement links TRBV29-1 to TRBJ1-3; D gene ambiguous. CDR3 length: 12 residues. V lost 6 bases to trimming and J lost 2 bases, with 8 bases between them. Per germline, CDR1 SQVTM and CDR2 ANQGSEA. As DNA, the CDR3 is TGCAGCGTGTGGTCTCCTGGAAACACCATATATTTT. Encoded protein: CSVWSPGNTIYF.

This clonotype has ten or more counts. The V call is TRBV28, the J call TRBJ2-4; perhaps TRBD1 as D (6 bases). Germline CDR1 is MDHEN and CDR2 is SYDVKM. This CDR3 has 16 residues. V was shortened by 6 bases and J by 0 bases, with 15 bases between the two germline ends. The CDR3 sequence is CASSLRGGLAKNIQYF. The CDR3 DNA follows: TGTGCCAGCAGCCTCAGGGGCGGGCTAGCCAAAAACATTCAGTACTTC.

The V gene is TRBV29-1, the J gene TRBJ2-5; TRBD1 matches at 8 bases. The junction had 12 bases not matched to a gene; V was cut back by 7 bases and J by 5 bases. Germline CDR1 reads SQVTM; CDR2 reads ANQGSEA. CDR3 length equals 14 residues. The CDR3 region is CSATPPGGLETQYF. CDR3 coding DNA: TGCAGCGCAACCCCCCCAGGGGGCCTGGAGACCCAGTACTTC.

CDR3 protein: CASSLGQQAKNIQYF. CDR3 coding DNA: TGTGCCAGCAGCTTGGGCCAGCAAGCCAAAAACATTCAGTACTTC. This chain links TRBV7-9 with TRBJ2-4; no definite D call. Germline CDR1 and CDR2: SEHNR and FQNEAQ (reference sequence). This CDR3 spans 15 amino acids. The V end was cut by 3 bases, the J end by 0 bases, with 9 bases between.

This clonotype was found a few times. The chain recombines TRBV6-2 or TRBV6-3 with TRBJ1-1; 7 nucleotides match TRBD1. Germline assignment: CDR1 MNHEY and CDR2 SVGEGT. This CDR3 is built from 17 residues. Trimming took 2 bases from V and 2 from J; bases not matched to a gene: 11. The CDR3 coding sequence is TGTGCCAGCAGTTACGGCGGGACCGGGACAGTTAACACTGAAGCTTTCTTT. Translating it yields CASSYGGTGTVNTEAFF.

The rearrangement uses TRBV28 and TRBJ1-5; possible D gene TRBD1, 6 bases. Germline V CDR1 and CDR2: MDHEN, SYDVKM. Between the trimmed V and J ends, which lost 8 bases and 5 bases, there was a span of 13 bases. CDR3 length: 13 residues. CDR3 in amino acids: CASHREYDQPQHF. DNA of the CDR3: TGTGCCAGCCACAGGGAGTATGATCAGCCCCAGCATTTT.

This clonotype has just a few counts. The rearrangement uses TRBV12-3 or TRBV12-4 and TRBJ2-7; perhaps D is TRBD1 or TRBD2 (5 bases each). This CDR3 spans 14 amino acids. The V gene lost 3 bases and the J gene lost 0 bases, with 9 bases spanning the gap. This CDR3 is CASSFGGASYEQYF. In nucleotides, the CDR3 is TGTGCCAGCAGTTTTGGGGGAGCCTCCTACGAGCAGTACTTC.

As DNA, the CDR3 is TGTGCCAGCTGCACGGGGACTAGCGGGAGGCCCTCCTACAATGAGCAGTTCTTC. This gives the protein CASCTGTSGRPSYNEQFF. This chain links TRBV18 with TRBJ2-1, with 15 positions matching TRBD2. The germline V gene encodes CDR1 KGHSH and CDR2 LQKENI. This CDR3 comprises 18 residues. The J segment lost 0 bases and the V segment lost 7 bases, leaving 7 bases of the junction unmatched.

The J gene is TRBJ2-7, the V gene TRBV7-2, with D maybe TRBD2 (6 bases). Germline CDR1 reads SGHTA; CDR2 reads FQGNSA. This CDR3 has 15 residues. V lost 5 bases and J 0 bases, leaving 14 bases between the germline ends. In DNA form, the CDR3 reads TGTGCCAGCAGCCCCTCTAGCGCTCTCTCCTACGAGCAGTACTTC. Translated, it gives CASSPSSALSYEQYF.

The CDR3 region has the DNA TGCAGTGCTAGAGATCGCCTGGGGGGCCCCTACGAGCAGTACTTC. Translated, it gives CSARDRLGGPYEQYF. The chain links TRBV20-1 to TRBJ2-7; either TRBD1 or TRBD2 may supply D (6 bases each). V was cut by 0 bases and J by 2 bases, with 14 bases left in between. The CDR3 is made up of 15 amino acids. Germline assignment: CDR1 DFQATT and CDR2 SNEGSKA (reference sequence).

This clonotype came up many times. The gene calls are TRBV18 and TRBJ1-1; possibly TRBD1 for D (6 bases). V lost 3 bases and J lost 5, with 10 bases in between. Germline-derived CDR1 and CDR2 are KGHSH and LQKENI. The CDR3 contains 13 residues. DNA of the CDR3: TGTGCCAGCTCACCGTTACAGGGTACTGAAGCTTTCTTT. Protein: CASSPLQGTEAFF.